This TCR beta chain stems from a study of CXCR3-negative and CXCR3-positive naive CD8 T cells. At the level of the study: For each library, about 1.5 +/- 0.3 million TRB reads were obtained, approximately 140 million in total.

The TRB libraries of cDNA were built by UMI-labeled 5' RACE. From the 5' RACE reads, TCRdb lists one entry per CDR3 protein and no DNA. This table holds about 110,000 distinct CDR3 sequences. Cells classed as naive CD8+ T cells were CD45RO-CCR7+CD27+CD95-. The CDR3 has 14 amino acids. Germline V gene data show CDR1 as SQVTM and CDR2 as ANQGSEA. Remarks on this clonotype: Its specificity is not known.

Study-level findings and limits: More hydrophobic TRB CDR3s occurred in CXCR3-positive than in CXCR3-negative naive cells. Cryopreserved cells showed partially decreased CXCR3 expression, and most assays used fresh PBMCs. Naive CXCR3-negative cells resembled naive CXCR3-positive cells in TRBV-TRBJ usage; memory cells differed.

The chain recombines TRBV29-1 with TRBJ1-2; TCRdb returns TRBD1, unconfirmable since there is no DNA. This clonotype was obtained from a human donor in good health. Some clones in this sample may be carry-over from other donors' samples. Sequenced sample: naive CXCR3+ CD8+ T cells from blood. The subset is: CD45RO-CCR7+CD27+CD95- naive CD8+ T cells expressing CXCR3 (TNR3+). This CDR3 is CSVEDLDRSYGYTF. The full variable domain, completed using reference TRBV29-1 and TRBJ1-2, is SAVISQKPSRDICQRGTSLTIQCQVDSQVTMMFWYRQQPGQSLTLIATANQGSEATYESGFVIDKFPISRPNLTFSTLTVSNMSPEDSSIYLCSVEDLDRSYGYTFGSGTRLTVV.